This record concerns one TCR beta chain sequence. The sample belongs to a study of blood T cell repertoires in COVID-19. Sequenced by immunoSEQ multiplex PCR; TCRdb stores in-frame clones only, minus some. The sample consists of about 68,000 clones, 80% to 90% of them appearing once. Trimming removed 0 bases from V and 7 bases from J; junction bases left unmatched: 7. Germline lookup yields CDR1 MGHRA and CDR2 YSYEKL. The CDR3 loop spans 15 amino acids. The chain employs TRBV4-1 and TRBJ1-2; TRBD1 aligns across 8 bases. Material for sequencing was peripheral blood. This receptor was identified in a human donor in a cohort sampled during active COVID-19. The CDR3 bases are TGCGCCAGCAGCCAAGAAGTGGCAGGGGGCGCTGGCTACACCTTC. It codes for CASSQEVAGGAGYTF.